The 10 T cell receptor beta chains given below trace back to one sample, sequenced in a study of blood T cell repertoires in COVID-19. Measured with immunoSEQ multiplex PCR; TCRdb has only the in-frame clones, and not every one. The sample lists some 200,000 clones, roughly 84% occurring once. Sequenced input: peripheral blood. The receptors were sampled from a human donor with acute or convalescent COVID-19. The donor label of this sample is uncertain.

Regarding this clone: Mismatch with germline at one junction end may stem from a read error. V gene TRBV5-1 combines with J gene TRBJ2-1; the match to TRBD2 covers 8 bases. CDR3 length: 15 residues. Germline loops: CDR1 SGHRS, CDR2 YFSETQ. Here the CDR3 reads CASSLAGPGLGSNVF. The CDR3 bases are TGCGCCAGCAGCTTGGCGGGACCGGGACTAGGGTCCAATGTCTTC. The full variable domain, completed using reference TRBV5-1 and TRBJ2-1, is KAGVTQTPRYLIKTRGQQVTLSCSPISGHRSVSWYQQTPGQGLQFLFEYFSETQRNKGNFPGRFSGRQFSNSRSEMNVSTLELGDSALYLCASSLAGPGLGSNVFGPGTRLTVL.

The chain combines TRBV5-1 with TRBJ1-3; the D is unclear. CDR1 SGHRS and CDR2 YFSETQ come from the germline V gene. The germline V and J ends were trimmed by 4 bases and 0 bases, with 8 bases remaining between them. This CDR3 is built from 14 residues. The CDR3 sequence: CASSRGSSGNTIYF. Here the CDR3 DNA reads TGCGCCAGCAGCCGGGGAAGCTCTGGAAACACCATATATTTT. Variable domain in full (rest from reference TRBV5-1 and TRBJ1-3): KAGVTQTPRYLIKTRGQQVTLSCSPISGHRSVSWYQQTPGQGLQFLFEYFSETQRNKGNFPGRFSGRQFSNSRSEMNVSTLELGDSALYLCASSRGSSGNTIYFGEGSWLTVV.

The rearrangement uses TRBV11-2 and TRBJ2-5; weak D call: TRBD2 (5 bases). The CDR3 runs to 11 residues. Germline CDR1 is SGHAT and CDR2 is FQNNGV. The V and J ends lost 4 bases and 5 bases respectively, with 5 bases between them. CDR3 loop: CASSSGETQYF. CDR3 bases: TGTGCCAGCAGCTCGGGGGAGACCCAGTACTTC.

The chain employs TRBV7-2 and TRBJ1-1; D ambiguous. This CDR3 has 14 amino acids. Germline V lookup: CDR1 SGHTA, CDR2 FQGNSA. Trimming left V 2 bases short and J 1 base short, with 8 bases between. The CDR3 DNA follows: TGTGCCAGCAGCTTATCGGCAGGGAACACTGAAGCTTTCTTT. This gives the protein CASSLSAGNTEAFF.

The chain is built from TRBV5-1 and TRBJ2-7, with a weak D call TRBD1 (6 bases). This CDR3 comprises 15 residues. V was trimmed by 2 bases and J by 2 bases, leaving 14 bases between them. Germline CDR1 and CDR2: SGHRS and YFSETQ. The CDR3 spells CASSLPGRDTYEQYF. The CDR3 region has the DNA TGCGCCAGCAGCTTACCGGGACGGGACACCTACGAGCAGTACTTC. Full variable domain (remainder filled in from reference TRBV5-1 and TRBJ2-7): KAGVTQTPRYLIKTRGQQVTLSCSPISGHRSVSWYQQTPGQGLQFLFEYFSETQRNKGNFPGRFSGRQFSNSRSEMNVSTLELGDSALYLCASSLPGRDTYEQYFGPGTRLTVT.

This clone came up once. DNA for the CDR3: TGTGCCAGCACCGCAATTAACAGAAACCAAGCTTTCTTT. It yields the protein CASTAINRNQAFF. The gene calls are TRBV6-5 and TRBJ1-1, with D unresolved. Trimming pared 7 bases from V and 9 bases from J, leaving 18 bases between. CDR3 length equals 13 residues. Germline-derived CDR1 and CDR2 are MNHEY and SVGAGI.

The gene calls are TRBV28 and TRBJ2-5; 7 bases align to TRBD1. The CDR3 is 13 residues long. Trimming took 6 bases from V and 2 from J; bases not matched to a gene: 3. The germline gives CDR1 MDHEN, CDR2 SYDVKM. CDR3 loop: CASSGQEQETQYF. DNA of the CDR3: TGTGCCAGCAGCGGACAGGAACAAGAGACCCAGTACTTC.

The chain combines TRBV9 with TRBJ2-3, with 7 bases identical to TRBD2. V lost 1 base and J lost 1; bases outside the gene matches: 0. The CDR3 runs to 14 residues. Per germline, CDR1 SGDLS and CDR2 YYNGEE. CDR3 amino acids: CASSVTSGTDTQYF. The CDR3 nucleotides read TGTGCCAGCAGCGTAACTAGCGGCACAGATACGCAGTATTTT.

V and J are TRBV9 and TRBJ2-3; TRBD1 matches 7 bases. Germline values: CDR1 SGDLS, CDR2 YYNGEE. The ends lost 0 bases at V and 2 bases at J; junction bases unmatched: 6. The CDR3 is 16 amino acids. This CDR3 reads CASSVAGQAATDTQYF. CDR3 DNA: TGTGCCAGCAGCGTAGCAGGACAGGCGGCCACAGATACGCAGTATTTT.

This clone was picked up one time. V and J are TRBV19 and TRBJ2-7; TRBD1 agrees at 10 bases. CDR1 and CDR2 from the germline V gene are LNHDA and SQIVND (reference sequence). CDR3 length equals 15 residues. J lost 5 bases, V lost 4 bases, and 8 bases had no gene match. DNA of the CDR3: TGTGCCAGTAGTACTCCGGGACAGGGGACGAACGAGCAGTACTTC. Its translation is CASSTPGQGTNEQYF.